Given below is one T cell receptor beta chain in context. Its cognate antigen is unknown. This specimen belongs to a study of T cell responses to AZD1222 COVID-19 vaccine. Study observations and caveats: There were repertoire samples only from the period after the peak T cell response.

Clones were sequenced by immunoSEQ multiplex PCR, and TCRdb holds only the in-frame ones, with some missing. The sample holds fewer than 30,000 clones; about three quarters are singletons and the top ten take 5.8%. Germline-derived CDR1 and CDR2 are GTSNPN and SVGIG (reference sequence). This CDR3 has 14 residues. V shed 5 bases and J 0 bases; nucleotides not matched to a gene: 1. The TCR was taken from an adult in good health. The chain uses TRBV30 and TRBJ2-6; 7 bases map to TRBD2. Sequenced material: peripheral blood, taken on day 0 of AZD1222 vaccination. The CDR3, as DNA: TGTGCCTGGTCGGGGGGCTCTGGGGCCAACGTCCTGACTTTC. Its translation: CAWSGGSGANVLTF.